The sequence of this T cell receptor beta chain was determined in a study of T cells in Graves' hyperthyroidism and ophthalmopathy. This clonotype has ten or more counts. The V end lost 1 base, the J end lost 7 bases, and 5 bases lay between the germline ends. The germline V gene encodes CDR1 SGHAT and CDR2 FQNNGV. The CDR3 is 12 residues long. Researchers took RNA transcripts and amplified the TCR beta CDR3 regions from them. Researchers ran a first-round RT-PCR on the TCR CDR3 using the HTBI primer set. TCRdb used MiXCR to reprocess the multiplex PCR reads, holding one entry per CDR3 protein. Of some 440,000 distinct CDR3 sequences listed, roughly 14% were seen once; the top ten hold around an eighth.

The chain carries TRBV11-2 and TRBJ2-1; D not certain. The specimen sequenced was blood. This TCR was recovered from a woman between 18 and 30 years old with Graves' hyperthyroidism. CDR3 loop: CASSLAVNEQFF. The CDR3 region has the DNA TGTGCCAGCAGCTTAGCGGTTAATGAGCAGTTCTTC.